The 17 T cell receptor beta chains in this list originate from one sample, sequenced in a study of T cell repertoires in cytomegalovirus infection. TCRdb independently ran MiXCR on the reads; one entry per CDR3 protein. The data contain about 51,000 distinct CDR3 sequences, roughly a fifth of them singletons. These receptors' antigens are unknown. Sequencing was performed on CD8+ T cells from cultured PBMCs, taken from culture after CMV antigen stimulation. These receptors were taken from a human donor in good health (CMV status not recorded). Some clones in this sample may be carry-over from other donors' samples.

This clonotype was seen more than once but under ten times. The gene calls are TRBV15 and TRBJ1-2, with a tentative D call TRBD1 (6 bases). The V gene's germline CDR1 is LNHNV and CDR2 YYDKDF (reference sequence). This CDR3 spans 14 amino acids. The V end was cut by 6 bases, the J end by 8 bases, with 19 bases between. Here the CDR3 DNA reads TGTGCCACCAGAGACACCAGGGACAAGGACGGCTACACCTTC. This sequence encodes CATRDTRDKDGYTF.

The chain recombines TRBV27 with TRBJ2-2, with a possible D match to TRBD2 (5 bases). V gave up 2 bases and J gave up 7 bases, with 11 bases separating them. This CDR3 has 14 amino acids. Per the germline V gene, CDR1 is MNHEY and CDR2 is SMNVEV (reference sequence). CDR3 nucleotides: TGTGCCAGCAGTTTAGACCTCACTAGCGGGGAGCTGTTTTTT. Residues: CASSLDLTSGELFF.

This clonotype has more than one count but fewer than ten. The J gene is TRBJ1-4, the V gene TRBV7-8; maybe TRBD1 (5 bases). Between the trimmed V and J ends, which lost 1 base and 4 bases, there was a span of 10 bases. The CDR3 totals 15 residues. Germline V gene sequence: CDR1 SGHVS, CDR2 FQNEAQ. CDR3 region: CASSLGGGVNEKLFF. CDR3 sequence (DNA): TGTGCCAGCAGCTTAGGGGGGGGAGTTAATGAAAAACTGTTTTTT.

The J gene is TRBJ2-7, the V gene TRBV7-2; 10 bases fit TRBD2. This CDR3 contains 15 residues. Germline CDR1 is SGHTA and CDR2 is FQGNSA. With 1 base clipped from V and 3 bases from J, the junction kept 3 bases outside the gene matches. The chain's CDR3 is CASSLGAGGGYEQYF. DNA for the CDR3: TGTGCCAGCAGCTTAGGAGCGGGAGGGGGCTACGAGCAGTACTTC.

The chain links TRBV7-9 to TRBJ2-7; possible D gene TRBD1, 6 bases. The CDR3 is 12 residues long. The V end lost 8 bases, the J end lost 4 bases, and 12 bases lay between the germline ends. CDR1 and CDR2 (germline): SEHNR, FQNEAQ (reference sequence). CDR3 sequence (DNA): TGTGCCAGCGAGGGGGAGAGGTACGAGCAGTACTTC. It codes for CASEGERYEQYF.

This clonotype was counted only a few times. The chain is built from TRBV7-2 and TRBJ2-1; TRBD2 aligns across 15 bases. J gave up 7 bases and V 4 bases, and 11 bases lay outside the gene matches. This CDR3 is 18 amino acids long. Germline loops: CDR1 SGHTA, CDR2 FQGNSA. The CDR3 region is CASSSGLAGGRWENEQFF. CDR3 in DNA: TGTGCCAGCAGCTCGGGACTAGCGGGAGGCCGTTGGGAGAATGAGCAGTTCTTC.

This clonotype was observed at least ten times. The CDR3: CASSLGTEAFF. In nucleotides, the CDR3 is TGTGCCAGCAGTCTCGGGACAGAAGCTTTCTTT. The chain joins TRBV7-2 to TRBJ1-1; D may be TRBD1 (6 bases). The germline CDR1 and CDR2 sequences are SGHTA and FQGNSA. Deletions cut 6 bases from V and 8 bases from J, with 10 bases between. This CDR3 comprises 11 residues.

This clonotype was seen only a few times. The rearrangement links TRBV7-9 to TRBJ2-7, with D tentatively TRBD1 or TRBD2 (6 bases each). V was pared by 1 base and J by 7 bases, with 11 bases between. Germline lookup yields CDR1 SEHNR and CDR2 FQNEAQ (reference sequence). The CDR3 has 13 amino acids. This chain's CDR3 is CASSLVGGQEQYF. Here the CDR3 DNA reads TGTGCCAGCAGCTTAGTAGGGGGGCAAGAGCAGTACTTC.

The J gene is TRBJ2-1, the V gene TRBV12-3 or TRBV12-4, with D possibly called TRBD1 or TRBD2 (5 bases each). This CDR3 region has 14 residues. V lost 2 bases, J lost 12 bases, and 17 bases lay in between. The CDR3 spells CASSLSFGDRGQFF. The CDR3 region has the DNA TGTGCCAGCAGTTTAAGTTTCGGGGACCGGGGGCAGTTCTTC.

This clonotype was observed many times. This sequence joins TRBV6-2 or TRBV6-3 and TRBJ2-7; D uncertain. The germline V gene has CDR1 MNHEY and CDR2 SVGEGT. V was pared by 2 bases and J by 3 bases, with 8 bases between. There are 13 residues in the CDR3. CDR3 sequence reads: CASSYVSFYEQYF. The CDR3 coding sequence is TGTGCCAGCAGTTACGTGTCCTTCTACGAGCAGTACTTC.

This clonotype has a single count. This sequence joins TRBV20-1 and TRBJ2-5, with a weak D call TRBD2 (7 bases). V was trimmed by 5 bases and J by 5 bases, leaving 21 bases between them. The CDR3 covers 15 residues. Germline lookup yields CDR1 DFQATT and CDR2 SNEGSKA (reference sequence). Here the CDR3 reads CSAFPYAGARETQYF. CDR3 in DNA: TGCAGTGCTTTCCCCTACGCGGGGGCTAGGGAGACCCAGTACTTC.

This clonotype has only one observation. This sequence joins TRBV19 and TRBJ2-7; 8 nucleotides agree with TRBD2. CDR1 and CDR2 (germline): LNHDA, SQIVND (reference sequence). V shed 3 bases, J shed 5 bases, and the junction held 9 bases outside the gene matches. This CDR3 has 15 residues. Here the CDR3 DNA reads TGTGCCAGTAGTATCGGCGGGGGGTCGAAAAACGAGCAGTACTTC. It is translated as CASSIGGGSKNEQYF.

This sequence joins TRBV19 and TRBJ1-1; no reliable D call. The V end was cut by 4 bases, the J end by 7 bases, with 16 bases between. CDR1 is LNHDA and CDR2 is SQIVND in the germline V gene (reference sequence). The CDR3 loop spans 14 amino acids. CDR3 coding DNA: TGTGCCAGTAGTACTCGGGCCCCGAGGGATGAAGCTTTCTTT. Protein product: CASSTRAPRDEAFF.

The chain combines TRBV12-5 with TRBJ1-2; D uncertain. V shed 6 bases and J shed 6 bases, with 17 bases lying between them. CDR1 and CDR2 from the germline V gene are LGHNT and FRNRAP. The CDR3 totals 14 residues. The DNA for the CDR3 is TGTGCTAGTGGCCGCGCCAGTGGGGAACATGGCTACACCTTC. It codes for CASGRASGEHGYTF.

This sequence joins TRBV4-3 and TRBJ1-2; 10 bases agree with TRBD1. CDR3 length equals 15 residues. V lost 0 bases and J lost 7; bases outside the gene matches: 5. Germline loops: CDR1 LGHNA, CDR2 YSLEER. CDR3 protein: CASSQDRQGATGYTF. As DNA, the CDR3 is TGCGCCAGCAGCCAAGATAGACAGGGGGCGACTGGCTACACCTTC.

The chain employs TRBV7-2 and TRBJ2-3, with a weak D call TRBD2 (5 bases). V lost 3 bases to trimming and J lost 0 bases, with 22 bases between them. The CDR3 is made up of 19 amino acids. Looked up from germline, CDR1 is SGHTA and CDR2 is FQGNSA. This CDR3 is CASSFSRQRRRLSTDTQYF. For the CDR3, the DNA is TGTGCCAGCAGCTTTAGTAGGCAGCGGAGAAGACTTAGCACAGATACGCAGTATTTT.

This clonotype showed up just a few times. The chain carries TRBV6-2 or TRBV6-3 and TRBJ2-1, with TRBD2 matching over 11 bases. The CDR3 is 16 amino acids. The V gene end was trimmed by 5 bases and the J gene end by 3 bases; junction bases not matched to a gene: 6. Per the germline V gene, CDR1 is MNHEY and CDR2 is SVGEGT. This chain's CDR3 is CASSLAGLADYNEQFF. The CDR3 DNA sequence: TGTGCCAGCAGTCTAGCGGGACTAGCGGACTACAATGAGCAGTTCTTC.